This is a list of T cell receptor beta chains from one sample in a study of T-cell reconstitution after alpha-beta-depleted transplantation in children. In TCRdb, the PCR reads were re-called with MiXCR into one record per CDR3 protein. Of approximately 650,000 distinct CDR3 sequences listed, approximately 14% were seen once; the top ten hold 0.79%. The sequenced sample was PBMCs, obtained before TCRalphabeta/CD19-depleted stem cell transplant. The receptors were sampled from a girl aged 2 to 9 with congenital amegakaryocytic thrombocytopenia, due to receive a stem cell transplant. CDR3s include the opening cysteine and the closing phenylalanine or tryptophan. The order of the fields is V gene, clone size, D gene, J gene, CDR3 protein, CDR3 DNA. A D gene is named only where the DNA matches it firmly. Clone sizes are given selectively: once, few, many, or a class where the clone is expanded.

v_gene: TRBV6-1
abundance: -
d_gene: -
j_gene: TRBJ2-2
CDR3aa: CASTAFRTGELFF
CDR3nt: TGTGCCAGCACGGCCTTCCGGACCGGGGAGCTGTTTTTT

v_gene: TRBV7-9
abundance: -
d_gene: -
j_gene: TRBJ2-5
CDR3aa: CASSLGPGFFRLETQYF
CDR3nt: TGTGCCAGCAGCCTCGGGCCGGGGTTTTTTAGGTTGGAGACCCAGTACTTC

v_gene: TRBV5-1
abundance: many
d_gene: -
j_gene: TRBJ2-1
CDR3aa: CASSLATGSSYNEQFF
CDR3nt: TGCGCCAGCAGCTTGGCAACGGGGAGCTCCTACAATGAGCAGTTCTTC

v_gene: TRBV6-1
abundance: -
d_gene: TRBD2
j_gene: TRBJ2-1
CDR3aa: CASTVTSGSHEQFF
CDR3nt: TGTGCCAGCACCGTGACTAGCGGTTCTCATGAGCAGTTCTTC

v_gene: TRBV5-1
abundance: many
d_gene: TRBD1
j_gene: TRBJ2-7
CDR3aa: CASSVAGTGNFYEQYF
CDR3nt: TGCGCCAGCAGCGTCGCCGGGACAGGGAATTTCTACGAGCAGTACTTC

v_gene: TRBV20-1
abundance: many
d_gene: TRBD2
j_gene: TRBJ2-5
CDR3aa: CSASIPPLLAYQETQYF
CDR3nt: TGCAGTGCTAGTATCCCCCCCTTACTAGCGTACCAAGAGACCCAGTACTTC

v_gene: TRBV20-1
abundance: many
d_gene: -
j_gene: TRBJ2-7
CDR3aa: CSAPFGGGSYEQYF
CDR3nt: TGCAGTGCCCCTTTTGGGGGCGGCTCCTACGAGCAGTACTTC

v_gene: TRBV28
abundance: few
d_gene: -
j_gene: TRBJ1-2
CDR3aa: CASSIQGQFNGYTF
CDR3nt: TGTGCCAGCAGTATACAAGGACAGTTTAATGGCTACACCTTC

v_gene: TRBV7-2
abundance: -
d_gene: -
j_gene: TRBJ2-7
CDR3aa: CASSLTVDYEQYF
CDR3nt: TGTGCCAGCAGCTTAACGGTAGACTACGAGCAGTACTTC

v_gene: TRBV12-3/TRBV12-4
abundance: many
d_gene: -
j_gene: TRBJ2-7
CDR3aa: CASSLGWDEQYF
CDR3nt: TGTGCCAGCAGTTTAGGCTGGGATGAGCAGTACTTC

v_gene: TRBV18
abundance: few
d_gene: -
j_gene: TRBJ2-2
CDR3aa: CASSPVHGARRQSGELFF
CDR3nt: TGTGCCAGCTCACCCGTGCACGGGGCCCGTCGTCAGAGCGGGGAGCTGTTTTTT

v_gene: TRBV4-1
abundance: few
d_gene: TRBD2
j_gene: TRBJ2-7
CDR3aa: CASSQGGRLPYEQYF
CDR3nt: TGCGCCAGCAGCCAGGGAGGGAGGCTCCCTTACGAGCAGTACTTC

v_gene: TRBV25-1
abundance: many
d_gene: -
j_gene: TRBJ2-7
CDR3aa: CASSHQANEQYF
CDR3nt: TGTGCCAGCAGTCACCAGGCTAACGAGCAGTACTTC

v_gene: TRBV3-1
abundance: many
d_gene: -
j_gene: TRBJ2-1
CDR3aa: CASSQDVGGHNEQFF
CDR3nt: TGTGCCAGCAGCCAAGATGTGGGAGGCCACAATGAGCAGTTCTTC

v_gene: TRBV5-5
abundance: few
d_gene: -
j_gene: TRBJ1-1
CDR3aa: CASSWGVGQLNTEAFF
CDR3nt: TGTGCCAGCAGCTGGGGGGTAGGGCAGCTGAACACTGAAGCTTTCTTT

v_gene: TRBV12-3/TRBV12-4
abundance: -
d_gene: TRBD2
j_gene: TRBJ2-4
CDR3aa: CASSSPGRVNIQYF
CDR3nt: TGTGCCAGCAGCTCCCCAGGGAGGGTAAACATTCAGTACTTC

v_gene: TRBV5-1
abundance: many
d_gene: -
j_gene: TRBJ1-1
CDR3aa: CASSFTHNTEAFF
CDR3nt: TGCGCCAGCAGCTTCACCCATAACACTGAAGCTTTCTTT

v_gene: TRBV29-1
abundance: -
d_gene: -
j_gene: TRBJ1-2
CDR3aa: CSADIPDRTLANYGYTF
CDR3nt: TGCAGCGCCGATATCCCTGACAGGACCCTAGCTAACTATGGCTACACCTTC

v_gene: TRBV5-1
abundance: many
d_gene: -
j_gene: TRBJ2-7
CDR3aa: CASSLRGGTYEQYF
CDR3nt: TGCGCCAGCAGCTTGAGGGGAGGCACCTACGAGCAGTACTTC

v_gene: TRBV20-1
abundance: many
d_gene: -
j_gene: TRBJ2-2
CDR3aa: CSAGTPWGPGELFF
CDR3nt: TGCAGTGCTGGGACGCCTTGGGGTCCCGGGGAGCTGTTTTTT

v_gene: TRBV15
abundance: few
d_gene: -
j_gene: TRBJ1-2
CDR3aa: CATSRENAGLEGYTF
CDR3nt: TGTGCCACCAGCAGAGAAAACGCGGGACTCGAAGGCTACACCTTC

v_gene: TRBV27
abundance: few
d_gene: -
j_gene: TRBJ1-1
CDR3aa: CASSLQLGWDTEAFF
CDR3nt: TGTGCCAGCAGTTTACAGCTAGGGTGGGACACTGAAGCTTTCTTT

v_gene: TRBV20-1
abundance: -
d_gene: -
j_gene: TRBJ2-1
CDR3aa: CSAPGGYPSSYNEQFF
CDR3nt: TGCAGTGCTCCCGGAGGCTACCCGAGCTCCTACAATGAGCAGTTCTTC

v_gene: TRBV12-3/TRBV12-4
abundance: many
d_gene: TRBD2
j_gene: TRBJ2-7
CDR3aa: CASSLAQPSGSLVYEQYF
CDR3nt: TGTGCCAGCAGTTTAGCGCAGCCTAGCGGGAGTTTAGTCTACGAGCAGTACTTC

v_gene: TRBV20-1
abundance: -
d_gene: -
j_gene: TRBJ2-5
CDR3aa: CSARETGRIQETQYF
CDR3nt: TGCAGTGCTAGAGAAACGGGCCGGATCCAAGAGACCCAGTACTTC

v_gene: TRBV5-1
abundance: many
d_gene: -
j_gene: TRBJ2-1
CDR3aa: CASSLPGSYNEQFF
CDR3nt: TGTGCCAGCAGCTTACCAGGGTCCTACAATGAGCAGTTCTTC

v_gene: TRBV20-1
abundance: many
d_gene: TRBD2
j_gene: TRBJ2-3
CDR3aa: CSATSGGTDTQYF
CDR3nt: TGCAGTGCTACTAGCGGGGGCACAGATACGCAGTATTTT

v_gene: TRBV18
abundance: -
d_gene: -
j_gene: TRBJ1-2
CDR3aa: CASSQTFNREHGYTF
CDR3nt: TGTGCCAGCTCGCAAACATTCAACCGTGAACATGGCTACACCTTC

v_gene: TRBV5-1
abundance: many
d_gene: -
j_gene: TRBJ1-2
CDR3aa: CASSLIQGRSHGYTF
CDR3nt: TGCGCCAGCAGCTTGATCCAGGGCAGAAGTCATGGCTACACCTTC

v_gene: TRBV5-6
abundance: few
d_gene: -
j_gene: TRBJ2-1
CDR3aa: CASSLLAQRYEQFF
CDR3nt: TGTGCCAGCAGCTTGTTAGCCCAGCGCTATGAGCAGTTCTTC

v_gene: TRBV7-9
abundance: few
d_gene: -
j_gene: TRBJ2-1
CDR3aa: CASELGPRGHEQFF
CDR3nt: TGTGCCAGCGAGTTGGGACCCCGTGGCCATGAGCAGTTCTTC

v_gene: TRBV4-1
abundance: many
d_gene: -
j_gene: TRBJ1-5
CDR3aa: CASSQVQGNQPQHF
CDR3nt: TGCGCCAGCAGCCAAGTTCAGGGGAATCAGCCCCAGCATTTT

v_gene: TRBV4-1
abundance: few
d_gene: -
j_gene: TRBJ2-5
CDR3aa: CASSQGKTAQETQYF
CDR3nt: TGCGCCAGCAGCCAAGGGAAGACCGCCCAAGAGACCCAGTACTTC